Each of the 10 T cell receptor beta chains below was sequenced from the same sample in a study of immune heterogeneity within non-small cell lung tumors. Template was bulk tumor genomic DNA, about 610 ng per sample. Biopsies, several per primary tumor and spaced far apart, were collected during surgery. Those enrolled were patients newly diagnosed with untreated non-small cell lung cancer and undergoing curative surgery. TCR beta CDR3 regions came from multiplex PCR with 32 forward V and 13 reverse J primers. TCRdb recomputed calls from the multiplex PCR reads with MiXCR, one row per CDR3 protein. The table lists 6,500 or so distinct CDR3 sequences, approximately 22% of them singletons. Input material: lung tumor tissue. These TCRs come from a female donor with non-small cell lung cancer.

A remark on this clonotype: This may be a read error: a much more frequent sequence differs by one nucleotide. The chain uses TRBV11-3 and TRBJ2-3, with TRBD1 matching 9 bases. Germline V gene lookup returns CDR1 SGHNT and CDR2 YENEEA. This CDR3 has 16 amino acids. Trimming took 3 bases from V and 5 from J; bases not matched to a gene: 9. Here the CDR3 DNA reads TGTGCCAGCAGCTTCAGATGGACAGGGGATATAGATACGCAGTATTTT. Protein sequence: CASSFRWTGDIDTQYF.

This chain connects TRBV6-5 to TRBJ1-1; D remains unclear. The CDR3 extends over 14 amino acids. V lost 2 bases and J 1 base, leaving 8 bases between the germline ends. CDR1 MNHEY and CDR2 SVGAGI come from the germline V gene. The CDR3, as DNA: TGTGCCAGCAGTTACGAACATAGGAACACTGAAGCTTTCTTT. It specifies CASSYEHRNTEAFF.

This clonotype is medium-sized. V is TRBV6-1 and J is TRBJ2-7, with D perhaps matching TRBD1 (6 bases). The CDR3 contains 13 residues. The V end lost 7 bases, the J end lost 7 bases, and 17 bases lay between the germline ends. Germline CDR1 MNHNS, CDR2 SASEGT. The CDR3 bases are TGTGCCAGCAACACAAGGACAGCAGGGGAGCAGTACTTC. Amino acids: CASNTRTAGEQYF.

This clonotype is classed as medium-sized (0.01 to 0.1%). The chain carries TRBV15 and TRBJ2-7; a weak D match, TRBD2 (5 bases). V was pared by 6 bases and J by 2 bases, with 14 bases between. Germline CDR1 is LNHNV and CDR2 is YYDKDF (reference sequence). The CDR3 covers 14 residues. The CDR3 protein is CATRAGTGTYEQYF. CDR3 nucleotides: TGTGCCACCAGGGCAGGCACGGGGACCTACGAGCAGTACTTC.

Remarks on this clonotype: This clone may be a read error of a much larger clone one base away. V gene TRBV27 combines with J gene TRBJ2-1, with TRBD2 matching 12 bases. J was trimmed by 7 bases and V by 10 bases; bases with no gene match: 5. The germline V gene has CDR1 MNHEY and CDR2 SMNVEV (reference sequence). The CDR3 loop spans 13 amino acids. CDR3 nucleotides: TGTGCCAACACACTAGCGGGAGGTAATGAGCAGTTCTTC. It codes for CANTLAGGNEQFF.

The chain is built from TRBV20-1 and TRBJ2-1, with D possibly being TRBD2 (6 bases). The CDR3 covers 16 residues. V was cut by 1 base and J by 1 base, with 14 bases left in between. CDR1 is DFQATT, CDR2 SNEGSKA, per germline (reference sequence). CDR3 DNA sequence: TGCAGTGCTAGAGGTTTTGTGGGGGGTTCCTACAATGAGCAGTTCTTC. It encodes CSARGFVGGSYNEQFF.

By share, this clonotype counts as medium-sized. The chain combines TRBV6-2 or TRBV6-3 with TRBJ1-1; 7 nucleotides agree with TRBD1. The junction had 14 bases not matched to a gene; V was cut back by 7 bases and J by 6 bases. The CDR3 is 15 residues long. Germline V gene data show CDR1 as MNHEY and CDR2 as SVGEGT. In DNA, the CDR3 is TGTGCCAGCACCAACCGGGACAGCCCCCGGGCTGAAGCTTTCTTT. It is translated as CASTNRDSPRAEAFF.

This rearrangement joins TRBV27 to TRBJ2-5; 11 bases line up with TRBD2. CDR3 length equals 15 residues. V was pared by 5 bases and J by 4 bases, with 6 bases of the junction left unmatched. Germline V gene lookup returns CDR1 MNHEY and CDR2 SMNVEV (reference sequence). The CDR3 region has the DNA TGTGCCAGCAGTATAGCGGGAGGGCCGGGAGAGACCCAGTACTTC. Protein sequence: CASSIAGGPGETQYF.

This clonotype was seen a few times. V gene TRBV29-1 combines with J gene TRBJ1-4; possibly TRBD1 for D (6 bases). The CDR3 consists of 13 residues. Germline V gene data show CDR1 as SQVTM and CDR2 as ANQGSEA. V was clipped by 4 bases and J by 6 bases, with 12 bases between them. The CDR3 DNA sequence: TGCAGCGTTGGAGGGGGAGGAGATGAAAAACTGTTTTTT. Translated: CSVGGGGDEKLFF.

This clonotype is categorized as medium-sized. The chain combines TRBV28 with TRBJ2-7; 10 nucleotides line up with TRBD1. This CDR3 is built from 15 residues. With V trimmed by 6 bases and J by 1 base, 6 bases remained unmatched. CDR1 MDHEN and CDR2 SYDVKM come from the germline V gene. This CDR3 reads CASSLPGQGSYEQYF. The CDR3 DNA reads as TGTGCCAGCAGCTTACCGGGACAGGGGTCCTACGAGCAGTACTTC. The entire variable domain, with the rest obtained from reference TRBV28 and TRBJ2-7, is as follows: DVKVTQSSRYLVKRTGEKVFLECVQDMDHENMFWYRQDPGLGLRLIYFSYDVKMKEKGDIPEGYSVSREKKERFSLILESASTNQTSMYLCASSLPGQGSYEQYFGPGTRLTVT.